This passage covers 15 T cell receptor beta chains from one sample sequenced in a study of cytomegalovirus exposure and HLA in healthy donors. Clones were sequenced by immunoSEQ multiplex PCR, and TCRdb holds only the in-frame ones, with some missing. The table has 70,000 to 90,000 clones, 85% seen once; the top ten hold about 3%. Sequencing was done on a sample of PBMCs. These receptors were obtained from a man under 40 in good health and CMV-seronegative.

V usage is TRBV6-1 and J usage is TRBJ1-2; D may be TRBD1 (5 bases). Germline V gives CDR1 MNHNS, CDR2 SASEGT. V lost 7 bases and J 1 base, leaving 13 bases between the germline ends. There are 14 residues in the CDR3. CDR3 region: CASTYTQGNYGYTF. The DNA for the CDR3 is TGTGCCAGCACCTACACGCAGGGTAACTATGGCTACACCTTC.

This clone was picked up one time. V is TRBV19 and J is TRBJ2-1, with 8 bases lining up with TRBD1. V was pared by 3 bases and J by 1 base, with 5 bases of the junction left unmatched. This CDR3 is 16 amino acids long. Germline CDR1 and CDR2: LNHDA and SQIVND (reference sequence). CDR3 coding DNA: TGTGCCAGTAGTATCGGACAGGGAGTTTCCTACAATGAGCAGTTCTTC. Encoded protein: CASSIGQGVSYNEQFF.

This clone was observed a few times. The V gene is TRBV4-3, the J gene TRBJ2-7; 7 bases align to TRBD2. Germline V CDR1 and CDR2: LGHNA, YSLEER. The CDR3 has 16 residues. Losses at the gene ends were 3 bases for V and 5 bases for J; bases not matched to a gene: 13. The CDR3 protein is CASSQALGQRGHEQYV. The CDR3 DNA follows: TGCGCCAGCAGCCAGGCCTTAGGGCAGCGGGGCCACGAGCAGTACGTC.

The V gene is TRBV5-1, the J gene TRBJ2-3; 7 bases are a match to TRBD1. The CDR3 has 16 amino acids. V trimming: 4 bases; J trimming: 5 bases; junction bases outside the gene matches: 13. Germline values: CDR1 SGHRS, CDR2 YFSETQ. CDR3 nucleotides: TGCGCCAGCAGCCCGGGACAGACAACACTAGGAGATACGCAGTATTTT. Translating gives CASSPGQTTLGDTQYF.

V is TRBV6-5 and J is TRBJ1-1; D not certain. CDR1 is MNHEY, CDR2 SVGAGI, per germline. The ends were cut back, 2 bases at V and 0 bases at J, with 10 bases in the middle. The CDR3 has 15 amino acids. The CDR3 here is CASSYGSNMNTEAFF. The CDR3 region has the DNA TGTGCCAGCAGTTACGGCTCAAACATGAACACTGAAGCTTTCTTT.

V usage is TRBV6-5 and J usage is TRBJ2-6; 8 bases map to TRBD1. Trimming removed 6 bases from V and 0 bases from J; junction bases left unmatched: 1. The CDR3 is 15 residues long. CDR1 is MNHEY and CDR2 is SVGAGI in the germline V gene. The CDR3 loop is CASRGQASGANVLTF. CDR3 DNA: TGTGCCAGCAGGGGACAGGCCTCTGGGGCCAACGTCCTGACTTTC.

The V and J genes are TRBV11-3 and TRBJ1-4; D remains unclear. Per germline, CDR1 SGHNT and CDR2 YENEEA. This CDR3 is 15 amino acids long. V was cut by 7 bases and J by 8 bases, with 20 bases left in between. CDR3 DNA: TGTGCCAGCACCTACTCCGCGAGTCCCGCCGAAAAACTGTTTTTT. Translation gives CASTYSASPAEKLFF.

V gene TRBV29-1 combines with J gene TRBJ1-2; no clear D gene. CDR3 size: 16 residues. Germline V lookup: CDR1 SQVTM, CDR2 ANQGSEA. V lost 0 bases to trimming and J lost 1 base, with 15 bases between them. CDR3 in amino acids: CSVEDIPGEINYGYTF. In nucleotides, the CDR3 is TGCAGCGTTGAAGATATCCCAGGCGAGATTAACTATGGCTACACCTTC.

This chain joins TRBV19 and TRBJ1-5, with no clear D. Germline V lookup: CDR1 LNHDA, CDR2 SQIVND (reference sequence). The CDR3 consists of 12 residues. Deletions cut 6 bases from V and 2 bases from J, with 5 bases between. CDR3 residues: CASRAGNQPQHF. The DNA of the CDR3 is TGTGCCAGTAGGGCGGGCAATCAGCCCCAGCATTTT.

This clone was observed a few times. V usage is TRBV5-5 and J usage is TRBJ2-7; D is unclear. The germline V and J ends were trimmed by 0 bases and 2 bases, with 9 bases remaining between them. CDR3 length: 14 amino acids. Germline V gene lookup returns CDR1 SGHKS and CDR2 YYEKEE (reference sequence). The CDR3 DNA reads TGTGCCAGCAGCTTGGATCCTGCTACCTACGAGCAGTACTTC. As protein: CASSLDPATYEQYF. Drawing the rest from reference TRBV5-5 and TRBJ2-7, the complete variable domain is DAGVTQSPTHLIKTRGQQVTLRCSPISGHKSVSWYQQVLGQGPQFIFQYYEKEERGRGNFPDRFSARQFPNYSSELNVNALLLGDSALYLCASSLDPATYEQYFGPGTRLTVT.

The chain joins TRBV6-1 to TRBJ2-7, with TRBD2 identical over 12 bases. CDR1 is MNHNS, CDR2 SASEGT, per germline. The CDR3 length is 13 residues. J gave up 12 bases and V 2 bases, and 5 bases lay outside the gene matches. The CDR3 region has the DNA TGTGCCAGCAGTGAACTGACTAGCGGGAGTCTGTACGTC. Translated, it gives CASSELTSGSLYV.

The V gene is TRBV5-4, the J gene TRBJ2-5; 7 bases align to TRBD1. Germline V CDR1 and CDR2: SGHNT, YYREEE (reference sequence). J gave up 2 bases and V 1 base, and 2 bases lay outside the gene matches. The CDR3 length is 14 residues. The CDR3: CASSLRTGQETQYF. In DNA, the CDR3 is TGTGCCAGCAGCTTGAGGACAGGACAAGAGACCCAGTACTTC.

J is TRBJ2-4 and V is TRBV19, with 7 bases lining up with TRBD1. Germline lookup yields CDR1 LNHDA and CDR2 SQIVND (reference sequence). J gave up 6 bases and V 3 bases, and 8 bases lay outside the gene matches. This CDR3 is 15 amino acids long. Here the CDR3 reads CASSITPPGGNIQYF. In nucleotides, the CDR3 is TGTGCCAGTAGTATTACCCCGCCAGGGGGAAACATTCAGTACTTC.

The chain links TRBV5-8 to TRBJ2-3; 8 bases line up with TRBD1. The CDR3 has 13 residues. The V gene's germline CDR1 is SGHTS and CDR2 YDEGEE. V gave up 2 bases and J gave up 5 bases; unmatched junction bases: 1. Here the CDR3 reads CASSFDRGDTQYF. The CDR3 DNA reads as TGTGCCAGCAGCTTTGACAGGGGAGATACGCAGTATTTT.

The genes are TRBV4-1 and TRBJ1-1; D unresolved. The CDR3 length is 14 residues. Germline-derived CDR1 and CDR2 are MGHRA and YSYEKL. V lost 4 bases and J 6 bases, leaving 15 bases between the germline ends. Written as DNA, the CDR3 is TGCGCCAGCAGCCCAGAAGGAGGGTGGCCTGAAGCTTTCTTT. This gives the protein CASSPEGGWPEAFF.